This entry lists 10 T cell receptor beta chains sequenced from one sample in a study of identical twins. TCRdb fed the 5' RACE reads into MiXCR, producing one record per CDR3 protein. The sample lists 1.5 million to 2 million distinct CDR3 sequences; more than 30% were seen once. What was sequenced was cord blood. These receptors were collected from a newborn girl in good health.

This clonotype was recorded at least ten times. One junction end does not reproduce the germline sequence, and a read error may be involved. This chain uses TRBV5-1 with TRBJ2-1, with D uncertain. Germline values: CDR1 SGHRS, CDR2 YFSETQ. This CDR3 is 15 amino acids long. The CDR3 here is CASSLGVGSYNEQFF. In nucleotides, the CDR3 is TGTGCCAGCAGCCTAGGTGTGGGCTCCTACAATGAGCAGTTCTTC.

Only a few counts were recorded for this clonotype. The chain carries TRBV7-2 and TRBJ1-4; 9 bases match TRBD1. Germline trimming cut 5 bases from V and 0 bases from J; bases unmatched to any gene: 4. Germline CDR1 reads SGHTA; CDR2 reads FQGNSA. The CDR3 runs to 16 residues. The CDR3 reads CASSRRQGATNEKLFF. The DNA for the CDR3 is TGTGCCAGCAGCCGCCGACAGGGGGCAACTAATGAAAAACTGTTTTTT. The full variable domain, in which reference TRBV7-2 and TRBJ1-4 provide the parts outside the CDR3, is GAGVSQSPSNKVTEKGKDVELRCDPISGHTALYWYRQSLGQGLEFLIYFQGNSAPDKSGLPSDRFSAERTGGSVSTLTIQRTQQEDSAVYLCASSRRQGATNEKLFFGSGTQLSVL.

This chain joins TRBV29-1 and TRBJ2-1, with TRBD2 matching 9 bases. The DNA end favors TRBJ2-7, so the J call may be wrong. Germline-derived CDR1 and CDR2 are SQVTM and ANQGSEA. The CDR3 is 19 amino acids. CDR3 coding DNA: TGCAGCGTTGAAGGATCCGGGACTAGCCGGAGATTCTCCTACAATGAGCAGTACTTC. Protein product: CSVEGSGTSRRFSYNEQYF.

This clonotype was recorded a few times. The V gene is TRBV7-2, the J gene TRBJ2-3, with TRBD2 identical over 7 bases. The germline CDR1 and CDR2 sequences are SGHTA and FQGNSA. Germline trimming cut 5 bases from V and 0 bases from J; bases unmatched to any gene: 11. The CDR3 is 17 amino acids. CDR3 in amino acids: CASSEFLGTISTDTQYF. DNA for the CDR3: TGTGCCAGCAGCGAGTTTCTCGGGACTATTAGCACAGATACGCAGTATTTT.

The sample holds one count of this clonotype. This sequence joins TRBV7-2 and TRBJ2-4, with D possibly TRBD2 on 6 matching bases. Trimming removed 5 bases from V and 5 bases from J, with 13 bases in between. CDR1 and CDR2 from the germline V gene are SGHTA and FQGNSA. This CDR3 is 14 amino acids long. CDR3 sequence (DNA): TGTGCCAGCAGCCGCCTTGGGACTGAAAACATTCAGTACTTC. It specifies CASSRLGTENIQYF.

The chain joins TRBV2 to TRBJ2-5; no clear D gene. The J call may be mistaken, given a closer DNA end match to TRBJ2-7. This CDR3 has 11 amino acids. Per germline, CDR1 SNHLY and CDR2 FYNNEI. This CDR3 reads CASGRKGEQYF. For the CDR3, the DNA is TGTGCCAGCGGCAGAAAAGGCGAGCAGTACTTC.

The rearrangement joins TRBV5-6 to TRBJ2-3; D may be TRBD1 or TRBD2 (5 bases each). The CDR3 is 17 amino acids. Between the trimmed V and J ends, which lost 5 bases and 1 base, there was a span of 20 bases. The germline gives CDR1 SGHDT, CDR2 YYEEEE. This chain's CDR3 is CASRGVRAWTRTDTQYF. The CDR3 DNA is TGTGCCAGCAGGGGGGTCCGCGCTTGGACCCGCACAGATACGCAGTATTTT.

This sequence joins TRBV20-1 and TRBJ2-3, with TRBD2 matching over 11 bases. This CDR3 spans 14 amino acids. The germline gives CDR1 DFQATT, CDR2 SNEGSKA (reference sequence). After removal of 3 bases from V and 5 bases from J, the junction contained 4 bases not matched to a gene. The CDR3 protein is CSARVLAGEDTQYF. The CDR3 bases are TGCAGTGCTAGGGTACTAGCGGGGGAAGATACGCAGTATTTT.

This clonotype turned up a few times. The rearrangement uses TRBV7-2 and TRBJ1-3, with D hard to call. The CDR3 is 15 residues long. CDR1 is SGHTA, CDR2 FQGNSA, per germline. Trimming cost V 5 bases and J 0 bases, with 11 bases left between them. CDR3 protein: CASSLGPLSGNTIYF. DNA of the CDR3: TGTGCCAGCAGCCTAGGCCCTCTCTCTGGAAACACCATATATTTT. The full variable domain, rest sourced from reference TRBV7-2 and TRBJ1-3, is GAGVSQSPSNKVTEKGKDVELRCDPISGHTALYWYRQSLGQGLEFLIYFQGNSAPDKSGLPSDRFSAERTGGSVSTLTIQRTQQEDSAVYLCASSLGPLSGNTIYFGEGSWLTVV.

This chain uses TRBV6-5 with TRBJ2-5; 10 positions match TRBD2. The CDR3 contains 15 residues. Trimming at V came to 8 bases and at J to 8 bases, leaving 14 bases not matched to a gene. Germline lookup yields CDR1 MNHEY and CDR2 SVGAGI. CDR3 protein: CASGASGRASDTQYF. The CDR3 DNA is TGTGCCAGCGGCGCGAGCGGGAGGGCTTCGGACACCCAGTACTTC.